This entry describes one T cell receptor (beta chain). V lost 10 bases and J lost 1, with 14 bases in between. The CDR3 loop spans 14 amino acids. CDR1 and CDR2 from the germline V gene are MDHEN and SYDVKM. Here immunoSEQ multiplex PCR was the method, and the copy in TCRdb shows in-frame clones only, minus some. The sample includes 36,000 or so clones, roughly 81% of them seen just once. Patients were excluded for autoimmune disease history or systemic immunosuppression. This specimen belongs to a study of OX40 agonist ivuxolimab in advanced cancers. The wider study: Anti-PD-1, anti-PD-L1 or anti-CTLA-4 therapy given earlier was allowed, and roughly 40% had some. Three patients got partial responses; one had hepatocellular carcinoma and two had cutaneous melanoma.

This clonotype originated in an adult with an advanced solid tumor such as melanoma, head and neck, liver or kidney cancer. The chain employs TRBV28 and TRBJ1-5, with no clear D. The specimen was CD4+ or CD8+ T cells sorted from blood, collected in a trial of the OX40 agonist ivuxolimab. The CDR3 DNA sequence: TGTGCCACCTTAGTGACGGGAAGCAATCAGCCCCAGCATTTT. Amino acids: CATLVTGSNQPQHF.